The 3 T cell receptor beta chains below all came from one sample that was sequenced in a study of blood T cell repertoires in COVID-19. The method was immunoSEQ multiplex PCR; TCRdb's version includes in-frame clones alone and lacks a portion of them. The table includes roughly 250,000 clones, roughly 88% detected once. What was sequenced was PBMCs or T cells enriched from blood (not recorded which). Receptors originate from a woman aged 40 to 50 with acute COVID-19.

V usage is TRBV27 and J usage is TRBJ2-1; D gene unclear. V was clipped by 8 bases and J by 2 bases, with 16 bases between them. The CDR3 loop spans 15 amino acids. Germline V gene lookup returns CDR1 MNHEY and CDR2 SMNVEV (reference sequence). CDR3 nucleotide sequence: TGTGCCAGCGACGAGGTAAGCCGAACCTACAATGAGCAGTTCTTC. Protein sequence: CASDEVSRTYNEQFF.

This clone was picked up one time. The chain is built from TRBV7-8 and TRBJ1-4; the D gene is possibly TRBD1 (5 bases). Germline assignment: CDR1 SGHVS and CDR2 FQNEAQ. This CDR3 contains 15 residues. Trimming pared 2 bases from V and 7 bases from J, leaving 14 bases between. For the CDR3, the DNA is TGTGCCAGCAGCTTATCCAGAGAAGGGGTTGAAAAACTGTTTTTT. This sequence encodes CASSLSREGVEKLFF.

V and J are TRBV5-1 and TRBJ2-4, with D unresolved. The ends were cut back, 0 bases at V and 8 bases at J, with 12 bases in the middle. The CDR3 is 14 residues long. Germline CDR1 reads SGHRS; CDR2 reads YFSETQ. CDR3 in amino acids: CASSLARVEDIQYF. CDR3 bases: TGCGCCAGCAGCTTGGCCCGGGTTGAGGACATTCAGTACTTC.